This T cell receptor (beta chain) was recovered during a study of T cells in Graves' hyperthyroidism and ophthalmopathy (dated by TCRdb to between 2019 and 2020). The study in broad terms: Peripheral blood was collected at initial diagnosis, before any treatment. The paper reports TCR Vbeta CDR3 sequencing of 135 peripheral blood samples: some 44 ophthalmopathy, roughly 80 hyperthyroidism and around 17 progressor patients. The study also compared thyroid tissue and blood T-cell repertoires from more than 5 Graves' hyperthyroidism patients. After blood sampling, hyperthyroidism patients were treated with methimazole at a starting dose of 30 mg daily, and ophthalmopathy patients were treated with high-dose intravenous methylprednisolone. The approximately 100 discovery patients were randomly divided into training and test sets at a 7:3 ratio. TCR V-J signatures able to tell the groups apart were searched for in a discovery cohort of 90 to 100 patients, of whom 43 had Graves' ophthalmopathy and about 60 had stable Graves' hyperthyroidism. An independent validation cohort of some 18 hyperthyroidism patients and 17 patients who later progressed to ophthalmopathy tested prospective prediction of ophthalmopathy. Overall results and qualifications from the work: Blood samples also contained most of the expanded thyroid clonotypes (frequency above 0.001), which suggests that blood repertoires may reflect thyroid immune responses. A 13 V-J signature model separated ophthalmopathy from stable hyperthyroidism, with 87.88% sensitivity and 81.08% specificity in cross-validation and 80%/75% in testing. During validation, the model predicted progression to ophthalmopathy a median of approximately 6 months ahead of onset, with 70.59% sensitivity and 72.22% specificity. Sample size was not statistically predetermined, and investigators were not blinded to group allocation.

This clonotype appeared many times. Which antigen it targets is not known. Base qualities were left out, and no much larger clone turns up one base away. Hyperthyroidism patients were aged 18 to 65 years and newly diagnosed, with disease duration of less than 2 months. Any patient with an uncontrolled infection, another autoimmune disease, pregnancy or lactation was excluded. Diagnoses were established on the basis of clinical symptoms, serum thyroxine and TRAb, thyroid ultrasound, and orbital computed tomography. For progressor patients, blood was drawn at the first diagnosis of hyperthyroidism, before any ophthalmopathy symptoms had appeared. PBMCs were isolated from more than 8 ml of fresh peripheral blood by Ficoll-Paque density gradient centrifugation. Progressor patients were defined as those initially diagnosed with Graves' hyperthyroidism in whom ophthalmopathy developed during follow-up. Trizol reagent was used to extract total RNA, and RNA quality was then checked on an Agilent 2100 Bioanalyzer.

The TCR beta CDR3 regions were amplified from RNA transcripts. The first round of RT-PCR for the TCR CDR3 was performed with the HTBI primer set and the Qiagen OneStep RT-PCR kit. Libraries were constructed in a second round of multiplex PCR, after which size selection and purification were performed. Paired-end sequencing of the libraries was performed with 100 bp reads on an Illumina HiSeq2000. Concerning the study's data processing: SOAPnuke was used to process the raw data, with reads discarded if the reads contained adapters or uncalled bases, had a mean Phred below 15, or lacked an exact constant-primer or identifier match. High-quality paired reads were merged using COPE v1.2.5, and each unique nucleotide sequence was defined as a clonotype. Clonotypes were aligned to IMGT TRBV, TRBD and TRBJ reference segments using MiTCR v1.1. The analysis was restricted to V-J combinations with a frequency above 0.0001, which together covered around 99% of the repertoires. The TCS score was defined as the ratio of F50 (clonal expansion) to E x V (chaos), calculated using BLOSUM62-based TCRdist between CDR3 peptides within each V-J. Welch's t-statistics and random forest reduced 450 to 600 V-J features to 13, which were used in a naive Bayes classifier (R e1071). TCRdb trimmed public reads at Q25 via fastp, called clones via MiXCR and kept in-frame beta chains. Every entry covers one CDR3 protein and lists the most common genes and DNA from its rows. TCRdb, not the original authors, processed these V and J calls. In this sample the table shows roughly 360,000 distinct CDR3 sequences, 13% of which occur a single time. Less than 25% of the sample rests with the top ten.

Sequencing was done on a sample of blood. The clonotype originates from a man aged 30-40 years with Graves' hyperthyroidism that later progressed to Graves' ophthalmopathy.

This receptor carries the CDR3 CASSLDGGAGEAFF. The nucleotide sequence reads TGTGCCAGCAGCTTGGACGGGGGCGCAGGTGAAGCTTTCTTT. The rearrangement combines TRBV5-6 with TRBJ1-1, with TRBD1 as a weak D call on 6 bases. From cysteine to phenylalanine, the CDR3 is 14 amino acids long. The only DNA kept is the CDR3, 42 bases in frame from the first base. V gives up 0 bases and J gives up 7 bases, and the segment between their germline ends measures 13 bases. In the germline V gene, CDR1 corresponds to SGHDT and CDR2 to YYEEEE.